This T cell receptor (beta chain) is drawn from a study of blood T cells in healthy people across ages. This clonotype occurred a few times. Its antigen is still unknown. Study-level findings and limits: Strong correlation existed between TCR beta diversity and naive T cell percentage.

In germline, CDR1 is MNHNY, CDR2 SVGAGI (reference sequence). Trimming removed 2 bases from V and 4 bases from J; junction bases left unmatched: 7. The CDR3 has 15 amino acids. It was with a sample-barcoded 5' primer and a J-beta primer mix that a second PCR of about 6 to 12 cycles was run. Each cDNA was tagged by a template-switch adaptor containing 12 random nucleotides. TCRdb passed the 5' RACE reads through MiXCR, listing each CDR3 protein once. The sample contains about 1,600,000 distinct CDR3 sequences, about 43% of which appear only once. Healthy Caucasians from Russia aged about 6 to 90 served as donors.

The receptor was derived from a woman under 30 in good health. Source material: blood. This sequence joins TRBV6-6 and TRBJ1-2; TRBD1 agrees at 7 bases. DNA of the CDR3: TGTGCCAGCAGTTACCCTACAGGGGTTCCCTATGGCTACACCTTC. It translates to CASSYPTGVPYGYTF.